This TCR beta chain was profiled in a study of blood T cell repertoires in COVID-19. Whole-study context: Samples representing acute and convalescent COVID-19 were sourced from the United States, Italy and Spain.

The CDR3 loop spans 17 amino acids. In germline, CDR1 is SGHDN, CDR2 FVKESK. V lost 2 bases to trimming and J lost 1 base; unmatched junction nucleotides: 9. As processed by the authors: Amplification of reference gene primers provided the estimated nucleated cell counts. The repertoire was sequenced with immunoSEQ multiplex PCR; TCRdb's copy has only in-frame clones and lacks some. V, J and clone size are taken as reported in that table, and D and trimming were inferred from the DNA itself. This table holds 450,000 or so clones, 89% found once. The chain combines TRBV14 with TRBJ2-3; 7 bases agree with TRBD1. Source material: peripheral blood. This receptor was taken from a man between 18 and 29 years old with COVID-19, enrolled during active disease. The CDR3 sequence is CASSQMRGGVGTDTQYF. The CDR3 nucleotides read TGTGCCAGCAGCCAAATGCGAGGGGGCGTCGGCACAGATACGCAGTATTTT. Variable domain in full (rest from reference TRBV14 and TRBJ2-3): EAGVTQFPSHSVIEKGQTVTLRCDPISGHDNLYWYRRVMGKEIKFLLHFVKESKQDESGMPNNRFLAERTGGTYSTLKVQPAELEDSGVYFCASSQMRGGVGTDTQYFGPGTRLTVL.